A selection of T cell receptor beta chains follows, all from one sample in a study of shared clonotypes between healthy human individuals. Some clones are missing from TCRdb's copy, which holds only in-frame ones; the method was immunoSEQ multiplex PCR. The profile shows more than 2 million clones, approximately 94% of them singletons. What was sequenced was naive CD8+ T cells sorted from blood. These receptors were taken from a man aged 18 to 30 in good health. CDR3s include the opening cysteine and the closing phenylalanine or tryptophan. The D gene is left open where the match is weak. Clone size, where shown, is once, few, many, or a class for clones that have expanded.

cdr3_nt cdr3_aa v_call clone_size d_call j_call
TGTGCCTGGAGTGCAGGGACTTCCTACAATGAGCAGTTCTTC CAWSAGTSYNEQFF TRBV30 . . TRBJ2-1
TGTGCCAGCAGTGACTCGGCGTCAGACCCCTACAATGAGCAGTTCTTC CASSDSASDPYNEQFF TRBV6-4 . . TRBJ2-1
TGTGCCAGTAGTACCGGACTAGCGGGAGTGGCAGATACGCAGTATTTT CASSTGLAGVADTQYF TRBV19 . TRBD2 TRBJ2-3
TGCGCCAGCAGCCAAGGGCGGGCTTCCTACAATGAGCAGTTCTTC CASSQGRASYNEQFF TRBV4-1 . . TRBJ2-1
TGTGCCAGCAGTACATACGACACCTCAAACTATGGCTACACCTTC CASSTYDTSNYGYTF TRBV28 . . TRBJ1-2
TGCGCCAGCAGCCACCCGGACCGGTTGAACACTGAAGCTTTCTTT CASSHPDRLNTEAFF TRBV4-1 . . TRBJ1-1
TGTGCCAGCAGCCCCCTGGGAGGTTCTGAAGCTTTCTTT CASSPLGGSEAFF TRBV9 once . TRBJ1-1
TGCGCCAGCAGCCGGACAGGGCAGATGAACACTGAAGCTTTCTTT CASSRTGQMNTEAFF TRBV5-1 . TRBD1 TRBJ1-1
TGTGCCAGCAGTAACAGGGTGGCCTATGGCTACACCTTC CASSNRVAYGYTF TRBV2 . . TRBJ1-2
TGCGCCAGCAGCTTGGTCCCCCAGGGTGGAGAGACCCAGTACTTC CASSLVPQGGETQYF TRBV5-1 . . TRBJ2-5
TGCGCCAGCAGTGAGTTGACAGGGGGGAGCACTGAAGCTTTCTTT CASSELTGGSTEAFF TRBV10-2 . TRBD1 TRBJ1-1
TGTGCCAGCAGCGTCGAAGGGGGAGATACGCAGTATTTT CASSVEGGDTQYF TRBV9 . . TRBJ2-3
TGTGCCAGCAGTGAATGGATTTCGGGGGGCGGCTATGGCTACACCTTC CASSEWISGGGYGYTF TRBV2 . . TRBJ1-2
TGTGCCTGGAGTCTGGGAAAGAAAGAGACCCAGTACTTC CAWSLGKKETQYF TRBV30 . . TRBJ2-5
TGTGCCAGTAGTTCTGGGGCCAACGTCCTGACTTTC CASSSGANVLTF TRBV19 . . TRBJ2-6
TGTGCCAGCAGCCCCGGGGCCTACGAGCAGTACTTC CASSPGAYEQYF TRBV13 . . TRBJ2-7
TGTGCCAGCAGCTTTAGCGGCGATGAGCAGTTCTTC CASSFSGDEQFF TRBV7-9 few . TRBJ2-1
TGTGCCAGCAGACCCCGGGACAGGGGATACGAGCAGTACTTC CASRPRDRGYEQYF TRBV25-1 . TRBD1 TRBJ2-7
TGTGCCAGCAGCTTGTGGGGGGATGAAAAACTGTTTTTT CASSLWGDEKLFF TRBV5-4 . . TRBJ1-4
TGTGCCAGCAGCTTGCGGGACAGGGGATACGAGCAGTACTTC CASSLRDRGYEQYF TRBV13 . TRBD1 TRBJ2-7
TGTGCCAGCAGCTTATCACGACCGTCCGCAAGCTCCTACGAGCAGTACTTC CASSLSRPSASSYEQYF TRBV7-8 . . TRBJ2-7
TGTGCCAGCAGTGTCGGACTAGGTGTCGGGGAGCTGTTTTTT CASSVGLGVGELFF TRBV27 . TRBD2 TRBJ2-2
TGTGCCAGCAGCCACCACGAGCAGTACTTC CASSHHEQYF TRBV4-2 . . TRBJ2-7